The source of this T cell receptor (beta chain) is a study of shared clonotypes between healthy human individuals (dated by TCRdb to the early 2020s). Some background on the complete study: The cohort included three men and a couple of women between 18 and 49 years of age. Between about 0.85 and 9.5 billion PBMCs per donor were obtained by leukapheresis. For each donor, CD4 naive and CD4 memory were each given three plates, CD8 naive was given two plates, and CD8 memory was given one plate. Blood TCR repertoires of roughly five healthy adults were deeply sequenced to estimate repertoire size and the extent of clonotype sharing between individuals. To increase sequencing depth and limit assay-specific biases, TCR repertoire library preparation and sequencing were carried out by different laboratories using diverse techniques. What the authors observed across the whole study: Sampling was limited to blood, and TCR repertoires in tissue likely differ from TCR repertoires in blood. Naive subsets generally had larger estimated clonotype richness than memory subsets did. The genetic and exposure-history diversity represented was limited by the small number of donors. Higher generation probabilities were observed for clonotypes shared by all four sorted-subset donors than for non-shared clonotypes. Approximately 5% of naive CD4, around 3.6% of naive CD8, approximately 2% of memory CD4, and 0.4% of memory CD8 clonotypes were shared across a few donors. Pairwise subsampling led to the expectation that sequencing depth would affect the degree of clonotype sharing among donors. Rarefaction of sorted-subset datasets indicated incomplete sequencing despite the large sequencing depth.

There are a few counts of this clone. Which antigen it targets is not known. No qualities accompany the bases; no much larger clone lies one base away. TCR CDR3 regions were amplified from genomic DNA by multiplex PCR using the deep immunoSEQ assay. For each cell subset, the extracted genomic DNA was distributed evenly across all wells of several immunoSEQ 96-well plates, and each plate served as one replicate. For sorted subsets, each replicate PCR was loaded with 150 to 250 ng genomic DNA, equivalent to 30,000 or so T cell genomes. The purified libraries were quantified using a Qubit 3.0 fluorometer, sized with a Bioanalyzer 2100, and then quantified again using the KAPA Library Quantification kit. Every immunoSEQ 96-well plate was sequenced on a separate single-read 150-cycle Illumina NextSeq 550 flow cell. As for how the authors treated the data: Because the immunoSEQ output held only junctional sequences and lacked quality scores, the filtering could not match the filtering applied to full-length reads. Sequences were annotated with PyIR, a Python wrapper for IgBLAST v1.9, using IMGT germline references to assign V/J genes and CDR3. Reads were removed for weak V/J assignments (E-value above 1e-6), missing CDR3, stop codons, out-of-frame junctions, or ambiguous translated residues. V3J clonotypes were defined as sequences sharing the same inferred V gene, J gene, and CDR3 amino acid sequence. The percentage overlap between two repertoires was calculated by dividing the number of shared unique clonotypes by the size of the smaller repertoire. Repertoire richness was assessed with RTK rarefaction, the Chao1 estimator, and Recon v2.1 estimates of unobserved clonotypes. Generation probabilities for all TCRbeta clonotypes obtained by the gDNA method from a handful of donors were computed using OLGA. The table was pulled from immuneACCESS by TCRdb, which kept in-frame rearrangements only. Such tables lose some clones; where checked, under half of the loss comes from unresolved V genes, and the rest has no known cause. Clone size and the V and J calls come from that table; the DNA yielded D and trimming. The sample has a few hundred thousand clones on record, 60% to 70% of them singletons. The leading ten clones occupy around 10% of the sample.

Measured from the cysteine to the phenylalanine, the CDR3 is 14 residues long. The entry retains the CDR3 DNA only, 42 bases that are in frame from base 1. V and J are trimmed by 5 bases and 6 bases, and the gene matches miss 6 bases of the junction. The germline V gene (reference sequence) provides CDR1 MNHNY and CDR2 SVGAGI. Healthy HIV-negative adults with no recently reported acute infections or vaccinations were included as donors. Every donor was a Caucasian adult residing in Nashville, Tennessee, USA. CD4+ T cells were enriched through magnetic negative selection, after which naive cells were positively selected on CD45RA and the remaining negative fraction served as the memory subset. Blood was collected by leukapheresis, and PBMCs were isolated by Ficoll-Histopaque density gradient centrifugation and then cryopreserved in liquid nitrogen vapor phase. Analytical flow cytometry was used to check the purity and quantity of every magnetically sorted T cell population. Genomic DNA was isolated from each sorted fraction and quantified by UV absorbance on a Nanodrop 2000c.

The sample comprised memory CD4+ T cells sorted from blood. Taken with the paper, the label for cell subset or site translates to: CD45RA-negative fraction. The sequence was collected from a man under 40 in good health. The chain employs TRBV6-6 and TRBJ1-2; TRBD1 aligns with 10 central bases. The CDR3 region: CASSKTGGADGYTF. The base sequence is TGTGCCAGCAGTAAGACAGGGGGCGCGGATGGCTACACCTTC.